This TCR beta chain was identified in a study of T cells in Graves' hyperthyroidism and ophthalmopathy. TCR beta CDR3 regions were amplified from RNA. An initial round of RT-PCR targeting the TCR CDR3 relied on the HTBI primer set. Using its own MiXCR run on the multiplex PCR reads, TCRdb lists one record per CDR3 protein. This sample carries around 600,000 distinct CDR3 sequences, about 16% of them seen once, and the ten largest clones take approximately 3.5%. This clonotype was recorded at least ten times. Unmatched junction bases numbered 12, after V lost 4 bases and J lost 1 base. CDR3 size: 16 residues. The germline CDR1 and CDR2 sequences are DFQATT and SNEGSKA (reference sequence).

The chain combines TRBV20-1 with TRBJ1-2; the match to TRBD1 covers 7 bases. The sample consisted of blood. This clonotype originated in a woman aged 40 to 55 with Graves' ophthalmopathy. This chain's CDR3 is CSAKNTGTAFNYGYTF. In nucleotides, the CDR3 is TGCAGTGCTAAAAATACCGGGACAGCCTTTAACTATGGCTACACCTTC.